These T cell receptor beta chains were read from a single sample in a study of T-cell reconstitution after alpha-beta-depleted transplantation in children. Each CDR3 protein gets one entry after TCRdb re-called the PCR reads with MiXCR. In the table there are 900,000 or so distinct CDR3 sequences, about 15% of which are singletons. Source: PBMCs, mostly from graft donor cells, taken 360 days after TCRalphabeta/CD19-depleted stem cell transplant. These receptors originate from a male patient younger than 18 who had a stem cell transplant for acute lymphoblastic leukemia, so the T cells may come from the graft donor. Each CDR3 is given with its conserved first and last residue. Fields, in order: J gene, D gene, clone size, V gene, CDR3 protein, CDR3 DNA. D genes are given only for firm matches. Clone size is not always given. Where it is, it says once, few, many or a class for expanded clones.

TRBJ2-4 | TRBD2 | few | TRBV5-1 | CASSLELAGALVAKNIQYF | TGCGCCAGCAGCTTGGAACTAGCGGGAGCCTTAGTAGCCAAAAACATTCAGTACTTC
TRBJ1-1 | TRBD1 | . | TRBV5-1 | CASRPGTGYPTEAFF | TGCGCCAGCAGACCCGGGACAGGTTATCCCACTGAAGCTTTCTTT
TRBJ2-5 | . | many | TRBV7-6 | CASSPRTGETQYF | TGTGCCAGCAGCCCACGGACGGGAGAGACCCAGTACTTC
TRBJ2-5 | . | few | TRBV15 | CATSNPFSAQETQYF | TGTGCCACCAGTAATCCGTTCTCGGCACAAGAGACCCAGTACTTC
TRBJ2-7 | . | few | TRBV20-1 | CSARRRATNEQYF | TGCAGTGCTAGGAGACGGGCCACAAACGAGCAGTACTTC
TRBJ2-1 | TRBD1 | few | TRBV5-1 | CASSTGGTYNEQFF | TGCGCCAGCAGCACAGGGGGCACCTACAATGAGCAGTTCTTC
TRBJ1-5 | . | many | TRBV2 | CASSDSNQPQHF | TGTGCCAGCAGCGATAGCAATCAGCCCCAGCATTTT
TRBJ2-4 | . | . | TRBV12-3/TRBV12-4 | CASSPPEAYIENIQYF | TGTGCCAGCAGCCCGCCGGAAGCGTACATAGAAAACATTCAGTACTTC
TRBJ2-7 | TRBD2 | . | TRBV10-3 | CAISASGSSYEQYF | TGTGCCATCAGTGCTAGCGGTAGCTCCTACGAGCAGTACTTC
TRBJ1-2 | TRBD1 | . | TRBV20-1 | CSVRRKGGDGYTF | TGCAGTGTTAGGCGGAAAGGGGGCGATGGCTACACCTTC
TRBJ2-1 | TRBD2 | . | TRBV11-3 | CASSSPSSGAPHNEQFF | TGTGCCAGCAGCTCTCCTTCTAGCGGGGCTCCTCACAATGAGCAGTTCTTC
TRBJ2-4 | TRBD2 | few | TRBV12-3/TRBV12-4 | CASSLFPTSGQSKNIQYF | TGTGCCAGCAGCCTCTTTCCCACTAGCGGGCAATCCAAAAACATTCAGTACTTC
TRBJ1-2 | . | . | TRBV5-8 | CASRPGVWVSGYTF | TGTGCCAGCCGCCCGGGTGTCTGGGTTTCTGGCTACACCTTC
TRBJ2-1 | . | many | TRBV7-3 | CASSLPPGEQFF | TGTGCCAGCAGCCTCCCCCCGGGTGAGCAGTTCTTC
TRBJ2-3 | . | few | TRBV2 | CASRGGQTTDTQYF | TGTGCCAGCAGGGGGGGGCAGACTACAGATACGCAGTATTTT
TRBJ2-2 | TRBD2 | . | TRBV12-3/TRBV12-4 | CASSPLPLRREVSGELFF | TGTGCCAGCAGCCCACTCCCCCTAAGGCGGGAGGTCTCCGGGGAGCTGTTTTTT
TRBJ2-1 | . | few | TRBV24-1 | CATSDRDHYNEQFF | TGTGCCACCAGTGATCGGGACCACTACAATGAGCAGTTCTTC
TRBJ1-3 | . | few | TRBV5-4 | CASSYIPPDSGNTIYF | TGTGCCAGCAGCTATATTCCCCCCGACTCTGGAAACACCATATATTTT
TRBJ2-3 | . | few | TRBV29-1 | CSVERWTDLSTDTQYF | TGCAGCGTTGAAAGGTGGACAGACCTTAGCACAGATACGCAGTATTTT
TRBJ2-3 | TRBD2 | many | TRBV12-3/TRBV12-4 | CASSPGLAGGEDTQYF | TGTGCCAGCAGCCCGGGACTAGCGGGAGGGGAAGATACGCAGTATTTT
TRBJ2-1 | . | few | TRBV12-3/TRBV12-4 | CASSLVEGPQQFF | TGTGCCAGCAGTTTAGTAGAGGGACCCCAGCAGTTCTTC
TRBJ2-1 | TRBD2 | few | TRBV5-1 | CASNRGTLAGEDGNEQFF | TGCGCCAGCAACCGTGGGACCCTAGCGGGAGAAGATGGTAATGAGCAGTTCTTC
TRBJ1-2 | . | few | TRBV12-3/TRBV12-4 | CASTEQGFYGYTF | TGTGCCAGCACCGAACAGGGCTTCTATGGCTACACCTTC
TRBJ1-5 | TRBD1 | . | TRBV20-1 | CSARRDRGRQGNQPQHF | TGCAGTGCTCGCCGGGACAGGGGCCGGCAAGGCAATCAGCCCCAGCATTTT
TRBJ2-1 | . | . | TRBV18 | CASSPTRNNEQFF | TGTGCCAGCTCGCCTACTAGAAACAATGAGCAGTTCTTC
TRBJ1-2 | . | . | TRBV27 | CASSAIHDAANYGYTF | TGTGCCAGCAGCGCAATCCATGATGCAGCTAACTATGGCTACACCTTC
TRBJ2-3 | . | . | TRBV2 | CASRDGQFTDTQYF | TGTGCCAGCAGGGATGGACAGTTCACAGATACGCAGTATTTT